This TCR beta chain is drawn from a study of blood T cell repertoires in COVID-19. CDR1 is SQVTM and CDR2 is ANQGSEA in the germline V gene. V was clipped by 7 bases and J by 6 bases, with 17 bases between them. The CDR3 is 13 residues long. The data were produced by immunoSEQ multiplex PCR, yet TCRdb's version contains in-frame clones alone and is incomplete. The profile shows about 150,000 clones, about four fifths of them singletons. The clonotype was recovered from a man aged 50 to 59 who had recovered from COVID-19. Sequenced input: PBMCs or T cells enriched from blood (not recorded which). The J gene is TRBJ2-3, the V gene TRBV29-1; D is perhaps TRBD2 (6 bases). The chain's CDR3 is CSAALLAPDTQYF. The CDR3 DNA reads TGCAGCGCCGCGTTACTAGCACCGGATACGCAGTATTTT.